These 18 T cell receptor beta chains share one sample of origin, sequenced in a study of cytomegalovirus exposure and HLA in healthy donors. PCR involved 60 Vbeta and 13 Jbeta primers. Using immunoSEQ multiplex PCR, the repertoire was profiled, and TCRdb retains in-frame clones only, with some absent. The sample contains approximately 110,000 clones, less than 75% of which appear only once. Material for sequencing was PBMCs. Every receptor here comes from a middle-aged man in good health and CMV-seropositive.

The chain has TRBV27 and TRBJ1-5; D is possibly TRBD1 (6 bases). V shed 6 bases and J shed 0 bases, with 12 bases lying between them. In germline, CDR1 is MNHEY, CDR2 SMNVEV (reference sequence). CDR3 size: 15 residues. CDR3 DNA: TGTGCCAGCAGCCGGACAGCATATAGCAATCAGCCCCAGCATTTT. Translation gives CASSRTAYSNQPQHF.

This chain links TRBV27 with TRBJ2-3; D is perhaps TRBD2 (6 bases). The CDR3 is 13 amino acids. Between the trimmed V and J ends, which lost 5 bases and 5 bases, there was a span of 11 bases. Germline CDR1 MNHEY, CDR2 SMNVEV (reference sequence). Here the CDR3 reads CASSGTGGDTQYF. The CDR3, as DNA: TGTGCCAGCAGTGGGACCGGGGGAGATACGCAGTATTTT.

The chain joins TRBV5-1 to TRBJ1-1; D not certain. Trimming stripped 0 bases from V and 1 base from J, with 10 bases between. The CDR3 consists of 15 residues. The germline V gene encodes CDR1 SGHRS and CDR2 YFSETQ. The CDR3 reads CASSLAGIRNTEAFF. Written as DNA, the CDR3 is TGCGCCAGCAGCTTGGCCGGGATAAGGAACACTGAAGCTTTCTTT.

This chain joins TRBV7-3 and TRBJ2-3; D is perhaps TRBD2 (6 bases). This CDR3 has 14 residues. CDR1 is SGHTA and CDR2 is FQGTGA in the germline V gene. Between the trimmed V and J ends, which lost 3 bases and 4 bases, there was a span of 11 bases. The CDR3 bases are TGTGCCAGCAGCTTTACCGGGGGTCCAGATACGCAGTATTTT. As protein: CASSFTGGPDTQYF.

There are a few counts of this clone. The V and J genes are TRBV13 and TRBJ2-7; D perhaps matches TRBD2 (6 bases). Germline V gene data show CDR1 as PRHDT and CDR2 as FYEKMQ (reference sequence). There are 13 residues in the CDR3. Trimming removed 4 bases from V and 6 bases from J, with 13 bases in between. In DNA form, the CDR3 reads TGTGCCAGCAGCTCAGGAAGAGCGGGCGAGCAGTACTTC. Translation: CASSSGRAGEQYF.

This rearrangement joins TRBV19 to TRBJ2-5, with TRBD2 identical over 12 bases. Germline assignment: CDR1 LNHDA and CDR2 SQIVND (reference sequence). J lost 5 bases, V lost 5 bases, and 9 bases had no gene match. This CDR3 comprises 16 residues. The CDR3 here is CASSPGLAGYSETQYF. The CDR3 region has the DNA TGTGCCAGTAGTCCCGGACTAGCGGGATACTCGGAGACCCAGTACTTC.

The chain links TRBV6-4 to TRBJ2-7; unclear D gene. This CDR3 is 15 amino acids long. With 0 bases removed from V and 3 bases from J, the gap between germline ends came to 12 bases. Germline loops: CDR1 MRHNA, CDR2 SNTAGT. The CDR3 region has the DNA TGTGCCAGCAGTGACTCCGGCAGACGCGACTACGAGCAGTACGTC. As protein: CASSDSGRRDYEQYV.

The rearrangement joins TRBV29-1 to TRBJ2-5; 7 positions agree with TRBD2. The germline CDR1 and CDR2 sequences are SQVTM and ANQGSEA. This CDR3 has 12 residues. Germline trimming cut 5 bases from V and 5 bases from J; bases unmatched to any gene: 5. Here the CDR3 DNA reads TGCAGCGTTTTAGTGGGGGGGGAGACCCAGTACTTC. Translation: CSVLVGGETQYF.

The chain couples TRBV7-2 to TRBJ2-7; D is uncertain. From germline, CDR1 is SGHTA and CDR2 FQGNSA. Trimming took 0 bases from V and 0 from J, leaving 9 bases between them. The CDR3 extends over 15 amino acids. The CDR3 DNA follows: TGTGCCAGCAGCTTAGCAGCTAGGAGCTCCTACGAGCAGTACTTC. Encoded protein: CASSLAARSSYEQYF.

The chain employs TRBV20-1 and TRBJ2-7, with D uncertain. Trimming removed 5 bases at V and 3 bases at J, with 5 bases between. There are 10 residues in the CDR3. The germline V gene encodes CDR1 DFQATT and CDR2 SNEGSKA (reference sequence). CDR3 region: CSASRYEQYF. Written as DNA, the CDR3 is TGCAGTGCTTCCCGCTACGAGCAGTACTTC.

DNA for the CDR3: TGCAGCTTACGGACTAGCGGAACCGGGGAGCTGTTTTTT. It specifies CSLRTSGTGELFF. The rearrangement joins TRBV29-1 to TRBJ2-2; 10 nucleotides match TRBD2. This CDR3 has 13 amino acids. Germline assignment: CDR1 SQVTM and CDR2 ANQGSEA. Unmatched junction bases numbered 5, after V lost 8 bases and J lost 5 bases.

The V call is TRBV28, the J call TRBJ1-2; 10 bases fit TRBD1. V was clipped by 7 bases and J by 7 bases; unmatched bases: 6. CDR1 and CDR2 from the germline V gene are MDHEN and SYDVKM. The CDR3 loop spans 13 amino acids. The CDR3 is CASIGTGVLGYTF. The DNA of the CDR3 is TGTGCCAGCATAGGGACAGGGGTACTTGGCTACACCTTC.

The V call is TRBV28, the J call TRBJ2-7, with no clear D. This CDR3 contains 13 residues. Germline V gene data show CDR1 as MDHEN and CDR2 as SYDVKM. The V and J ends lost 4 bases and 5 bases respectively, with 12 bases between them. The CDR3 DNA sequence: TGTGCCAGCAGTTGGAGCCCCTCGAACGAGCAGTACTTC. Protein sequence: CASSWSPSNEQYF.

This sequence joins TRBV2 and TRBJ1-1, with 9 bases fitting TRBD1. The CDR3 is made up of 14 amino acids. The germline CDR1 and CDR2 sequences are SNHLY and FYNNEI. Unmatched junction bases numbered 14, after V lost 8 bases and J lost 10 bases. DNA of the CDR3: TGTGCCAGCTCCGGGACAGGGCCCATCGTGGGAGCTTTCTTT. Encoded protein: CASSGTGPIVGAFF.

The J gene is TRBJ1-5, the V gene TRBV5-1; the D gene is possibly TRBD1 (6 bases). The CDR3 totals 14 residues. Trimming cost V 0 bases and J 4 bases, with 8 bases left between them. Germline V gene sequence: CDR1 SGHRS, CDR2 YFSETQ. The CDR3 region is CASSLEGGNQPQHF. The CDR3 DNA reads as TGCGCCAGCAGCTTGGAAGGGGGTAATCAGCCCCAGCATTTT.

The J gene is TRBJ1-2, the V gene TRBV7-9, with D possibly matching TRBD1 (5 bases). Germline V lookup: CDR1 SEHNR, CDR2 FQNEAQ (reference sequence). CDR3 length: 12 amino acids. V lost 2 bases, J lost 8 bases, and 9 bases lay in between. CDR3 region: CASSLQGGGYTF. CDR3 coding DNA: TGTGCCAGCAGCTTACAGGGTGGAGGCTACACCTTC. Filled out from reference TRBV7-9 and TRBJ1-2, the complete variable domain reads DTGVSQNPRHKITKRGQNVTFRCDPISEHNRLYWYRQTLGQGPEFLTYFQNEAQLEKSRLLSDRFSAERPKGSFSTLEIQRTEQGDSAMYLCASSLQGGGYTFGSGTRLTVV.

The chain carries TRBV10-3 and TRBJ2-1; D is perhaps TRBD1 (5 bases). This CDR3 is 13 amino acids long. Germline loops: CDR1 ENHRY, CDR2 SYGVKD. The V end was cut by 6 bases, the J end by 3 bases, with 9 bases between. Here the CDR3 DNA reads TGTGCCATCAGAGAGACAGTCTACAATGAGCAGTTCTTC. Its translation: CAIRETVYNEQFF.

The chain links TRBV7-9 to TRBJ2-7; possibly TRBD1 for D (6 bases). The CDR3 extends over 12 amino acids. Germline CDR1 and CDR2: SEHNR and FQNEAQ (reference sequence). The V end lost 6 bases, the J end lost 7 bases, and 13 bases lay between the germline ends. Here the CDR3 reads CASSPGTQEQYF. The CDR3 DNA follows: TGTGCCAGCAGTCCCGGGACACAAGAGCAGTACTTC.